This TCR beta chain was captured in a study of cytomegalovirus exposure and HLA in healthy donors. Broader study findings: Most TCR beta V segments were productive about 90% or about 30% of the time in an earlier analysis. Common viral pathogens seemed, in a later analysis, to connect with several of the most significant clusters. A later analysis found that most CMV-associated TCR beta chains appeared HLA-restricted.

As for the donors, each was a healthy bone marrow donor. This CDR3 comprises 14 residues. Per germline, CDR1 SEHNR and CDR2 FQNEAQ (reference sequence). V lost 5 bases and J 2 bases, leaving 10 bases between the germline ends. Points on this clone: The antigen is unknown.

Primers for the PCR totalled 60 Vbeta and 13 Jbeta. Sequencing used immunoSEQ multiplex PCR; TCRdb keeps in-frame clones, though not all of them. The profile shows 150,000 or so clones, approximately 80% of them singletons. The sample comprised PBMCs. The receptor was derived from a man aged 40-50 years in good health and CMV-seropositive. This chain links TRBV7-9 with TRBJ1-3, with a possible D match to TRBD1 (5 bases). CDR3 in DNA: TGTGCCAGCAGCCGACAGATGGCTGGAAACACCATATATTTT. Translating gives CASSRQMAGNTIYF.